Presented here are 13 T cell receptor beta chains from one specimen sequenced in a study of blood T cell repertoires in COVID-19. Assay used: immunoSEQ multiplex PCR; TCRdb lists only in-frame clones, some missing. The repertoire has around 100,000 clones, more than 75% of them found once; the top ten carry about 5%. The sequenced material came from peripheral blood. The receptors were gathered from a woman older than 75 with acute or convalescent COVID-19.

The chain has TRBV9 and TRBJ2-1; the match to TRBD2 covers 12 bases. Germline V lookup: CDR1 SGDLS, CDR2 YYNGEE. V gave up 4 bases and J gave up 4 bases; unmatched junction bases: 3. This CDR3 has 15 amino acids. For the CDR3, the DNA is TGTGCCAGCAGCCAGACTAGCGGGAGATACAATGAGCAGTTCTTC. Its protein product is CASSQTSGRYNEQFF.

This sequence joins TRBV11-2 and TRBJ1-4; no firm D call. The CDR3 contains 15 residues. V was shortened by 5 bases and J by 0 bases, with 10 bases between the two germline ends. CDR1 and CDR2 (germline): SGHAT, FQNNGV. The CDR3 sequence is CASSARRSTNEKLFF. As DNA, the CDR3 is TGTGCCAGCAGCGCCAGGCGATCAACTAATGAAAAACTGTTTTTT.

The chain has TRBV2 and TRBJ2-1, with 8 bases fitting TRBD1. After removal of 6 bases from V and 3 bases from J, the junction contained 4 bases not matched to a gene. The CDR3 covers 14 residues. CDR1 is SNHLY, CDR2 FYNNEI, per germline. This CDR3 is CASRTGEYYNEQFF. As DNA, the CDR3 is TGTGCCAGCAGGACAGGGGAGTACTACAATGAGCAGTTCTTC.

The V gene is TRBV5-1, the J gene TRBJ2-3; a weak D match, TRBD1 (6 bases). The CDR3 is 15 residues long. The V gene's germline CDR1 is SGHRS and CDR2 YFSETQ. Trimming removed 4 bases from V and 2 bases from J, with 14 bases in between. The CDR3 spells CASSTGQGPTDTQYF. The DNA for the CDR3 is TGCGCCAGCAGCACTGGGCAGGGGCCCACAGATACGCAGTATTTT.

The gene calls are TRBV5-1 and TRBJ2-3; 7 bases match TRBD1. J was trimmed by 0 bases and V by 0 bases; bases with no gene match: 4. Looked up from germline, CDR1 is SGHRS and CDR2 is YFSETQ. The CDR3 extends over 16 amino acids. The CDR3 sequence: CASSLGQGTSTDTQYF. DNA for the CDR3: TGCGCCAGCAGCTTGGGACAGGGAACCAGCACAGATACGCAGTATTTT.

The chain employs TRBV5-1 and TRBJ1-5; D is perhaps TRBD1 (6 bases). The germline V gene has CDR1 SGHRS and CDR2 YFSETQ. V was shortened by 0 bases and J by 9 bases, with 10 bases between the two germline ends. The CDR3 spans 13 residues. The CDR3 coding sequence is TGCGCCAGCAGCTTGGCTGGACAGCTGCCCCAGCATTTT. As protein: CASSLAGQLPQHF.

This clone was recorded once. The CDR3 reads CASSPGMDKLFF. DNA for the CDR3: TGTGCCAGCTCACCCGGGATGGACAAACTGTTTTTT. The gene calls are TRBV18 and TRBJ1-4; D remains ambiguous. This CDR3 is built from 12 residues. Germline V gene sequence: CDR1 KGHSH, CDR2 LQKENI. Trimming shortened V by 3 bases and J by 11 bases, and 10 bases separated the two germline ends.

This sequence joins TRBV7-2 and TRBJ1-1; maybe TRBD1 (5 bases). CDR3 length: 15 residues. V gave up 5 bases and J gave up 1 base, with 14 bases separating them. The V gene's germline CDR1 is SGHTA and CDR2 FQGNSA. CDR3 region: CASSKEVTGNTEAFF. Written as DNA, the CDR3 is TGTGCCAGCAGCAAAGAGGTCACAGGGAACACTGAAGCTTTCTTT.

The genes are TRBV13 and TRBJ2-7, with TRBD2 as a possible D gene (6 bases). V dropped 4 bases and J dropped 0 bases, with 13 bases sitting between them. The CDR3 is 15 amino acids. Germline loops: CDR1 PRHDT, CDR2 FYEKMQ (reference sequence). The CDR3 spells CASSYGRGISYEQYF. The CDR3 bases are TGTGCCAGCAGCTATGGGCGGGGAATCTCCTACGAGCAGTACTTC.

The chain couples TRBV11-3 to TRBJ2-2; TRBD2 matches at 10 bases. This CDR3 region has 19 residues. J lost 1 base, V lost 5 bases, and 13 bases had no gene match. CDR1 and CDR2 from the germline V gene are SGHNT and YENEEA. In DNA, the CDR3 is TGTGCCAGCAGCCTTCGGGCTAGCGGGAGCCTCCTGAACACCGGGGAGCTGTTTTTT. Residues: CASSLRASGSLLNTGELFF.

The rearrangement uses TRBV6-2 or TRBV6-3 and TRBJ1-2; possible D gene TRBD1, 5 bases. CDR1 and CDR2 from the germline V gene are MNHEY and SVGEGT. Trimming left V 6 bases short and J 7 bases short, with 24 bases between. The CDR3 is made up of 16 amino acids. The CDR3 sequence: CASSLLMGGGPAGYTF. The DNA of the CDR3 is TGTGCCAGCAGCCTCCTCATGGGGGGTGGCCCCGCTGGCTACACCTTC.

This clone was detected a few times. Sequence at one end of the junction differs from germline and may be a read error. The V call is TRBV4-2, the J call TRBJ2-7; possibly TRBD1 for D (6 bases). CDR3 length: 15 amino acids. CDR1 is LGHNA, CDR2 YNFKEQ, per germline. The CDR3: CASNQATGSSYEQYF. The CDR3 nucleotides read TGTGCCAGCAACCAAGCAACAGGGAGCTCCTACGAGCAGTACTTC.

The chain carries TRBV30 and TRBJ1-2, with TRBD1 identical over 7 bases. CDR3 length: 13 residues. Germline CDR1 is GTSNPN and CDR2 is SVGIG (reference sequence). The ends lost 5 bases at V and 7 bases at J; junction bases unmatched: 10. In nucleotides, the CDR3 is TGTGCCTGGGGCTACAGGGGTCTCCCTGGCTACACCTTC. Protein: CAWGYRGLPGYTF.